The clone carrying this T cell receptor (beta chain) has just one count. The sample originates from a study of blood T cell repertoires in COVID-19. On the study more broadly: COVID-19 samples collected from the United States, Italy and Spain covered acute and convalescent phases.

Trimming pared 7 bases from V and 4 bases from J, leaving 11 bases between. The length of the CDR3 is 14 residues. Germline CDR1 reads LNHDA; CDR2 reads SQIVND (reference sequence). The table came from immunoSEQ multiplex PCR; TCRdb's copy has only in-frame clones and leaves some out. The table shows about 100,000 clones, with approximately 69% occurring only once. The source of this sequence is an elderly man with acute or convalescent COVID-19. The V call is TRBV19, the J call TRBJ2-6, with a weak D call TRBD2 (5 bases). The sequencing input was peripheral blood. Here the CDR3 DNA reads TGTGCCAGTAAACTGGACTCGGGGGCCAACGTCCTGACTTTC. This codes for CASKLDSGANVLTF.